This TCR beta chain was obtained from a study of Ad26.COV2.S vaccination and SARS-CoV-2 variants. A remark on this clone: Its antigen is not known.

This table comes from immunoSEQ multiplex PCR, and its TCRdb copy is limited to in-frame clones, with some not included. Seen here are hundreds of thousands of clones, 85% to 90% observed once, and the top ten hold about 2.4%. General study points: Placebo recipients showed lower spike-specific TCR breadth than vaccinees.

Documented treatment: 15 to 20 received Ad26.COV2.S at low or high dose, single or two shots; 5 received placebo; per-sample allocation not given. Samples analyzed were those drawn on day 63 after the first vaccine or placebo injection. It was Wuhan-strain SARS-CoV-2 spike that the Ad26 vaccine vector expressed. Germline lookup yields CDR1 MNHEY and CDR2 SVGAGI. Trimming removed 0 bases at V and 1 base at J, with 7 bases between. There are 15 residues in the CDR3. The gene calls are TRBV6-5 and TRBJ1-5, with unresolved D. The receptor's source is a person aged 18-60 years who received the Ad26.COV2.S COVID-19 vaccine or a placebo. Sequencing used peripheral blood, obtained in a trial of Ad26.COV2.S vaccine versus placebo. In DNA, the CDR3 is TGTGCCAGCAGTTACTCCTGGGAAAGCAATCAGCCCCAGCATTTT. Its translation: CASSYSWESNQPQHF.